Listed below are T cell receptor beta chains from one sample, sequenced in a study of human T cells and chemical hapten exposure. TCRdb redid the calling of the RACE reads with MiXCR, one entry per CDR3 protein. The profile shows 95,000 to 150,000 distinct CDR3 sequences, roughly an eighth of them singletons. This specimen consisted of whole blood, obtained in connection with sensitization to the hapten diphenylcyclopropenone (DPC). The receptors were gathered from a man younger than 30 with alopecia areata. Some clones in this sample may be carry-over from other donors' samples. CDR3s include the opening cysteine and the closing phenylalanine or tryptophan. A D gene is named only where the DNA matches it firmly. The size field is filled for only some rows; it gives once, few, many or a size class.

TRBV2	TRBJ1-1	few	NA	TGTGCCAGCACAACAGGGTTTTCCACTGAAGCTTTCTTT	CASTTGFSTEAFF
TRBV4-3	TRBJ1-1	many	TRBD1	TGCGCCAGCAGCCACGACTACAGGGGAGAGGGCACTGAAGCTTTCTTT	CASSHDYRGEGTEAFF
TRBV10-2	TRBJ1-1	few	NA	TGCGCCAGCAGTGACGACTTTGTGGGCAGGGGTACTGAAGCTTTCTTT	CASSDDFVGRGTEAFF
TRBV2	TRBJ2-1	few	NA	TGTGCCAGCGTCAGACTTGTTGCTTCGTTCTTC	CASVRLVASFF
TRBV27	TRBJ2-4	many	NA	TGTGCCAGCCGTACCCTTTCATTCGGGGCGGCCATTCAGTACTTC	CASRTLSFGAAIQYF
TRBV4-3	TRBJ2-7	NA	NA	TGCGCCAGCAGCCAAGATCGGTGGAGTCACATCTCCTACGAGCAGTACTTC	CASSQDRWSHISYEQYF
TRBV7-3	TRBJ2-2	NA	NA	TGTGCCAGCAGCTCCGAACGAGTTGGCGGCATAAACACCGGGGAGCTGTTTTTT	CASSSERVGGINTGELFF
TRBV12-3/TRBV12-4	TRBJ1-1	few	NA	TGTGCCAGCAGTTTAGCAGGGAGGGAAGCTGAAGCTTTCTTT	CASSLAGREAEAFF
TRBV29-1	TRBJ1-5	NA	TRBD1	TGCAGCGGGGGACAGGGGGATAATCAGCCCCAGCATTTT	CSGGQGDNQPQHF
TRBV12-3/TRBV12-4	TRBJ1-2	few	TRBD1	TGTGCCAGCAGTCCCCGCCACAGGGGGTTAGGCGGCTACACCTTC	CASSPRHRGLGGYTF
TRBV7-2	TRBJ2-3	NA	NA	TGTGCCAGCCGACTTTACACAGATACGCAGTATTTT	CASRLYTDTQYF
TRBV4-1	TRBJ1-2	few	TRBD1	TGCGCCAGCAGCCGCGGACAGGGGGACCGCAAGTATGGCTACACCTTC	CASSRGQGDRKYGYTF
TRBV12-3/TRBV12-4	TRBJ2-5	NA	NA	TGTGCCAGCAGTTCCACCTACAGTAGTCAGTACTTC	CASSSTYSSQYF
TRBV5-1	TRBJ2-1	NA	NA	TGCGCCAGCAGCGCGGGACAGATTAACTCCTACAATGAGCAGTTCTTC	CASSAGQINSYNEQFF
TRBV12-3/TRBV12-4	TRBJ1-3	NA	TRBD1	TGTGCCAGCAGTTTCCGGGACAGGGGGAGCTCTGGAAACACCATATATTTT	CASSFRDRGSSGNTIYF
TRBV10-3	TRBJ2-7	few	NA	TGTGCCATCAGCTTAACACTGAACGAGCAGTACTTC	CAISLTLNEQYF
TRBV20-1	TRBJ1-6	few	NA	TGCAGTGCCGGGACGACAGGAATCTCCAATTCACCCCTCCACTTT	CSAGTTGISNSPLHF
TRBV28	TRBJ2-5	NA	NA	TGTGCCAGCAGCCTTGGAGGGCAGCAAGAGACCCAGTACTTC	CASSLGGQQETQYF
TRBV18	TRBJ2-5	few	TRBD2	TGTGTCAGCTCACCCGGGACTAGCGAGGGGCAAGAGACCCAGTACTTC	CVSSPGTSEGQETQYF
TRBV14	TRBJ1-6	few	NA	TGTGCCAGCAGCCAAGAAACGGGAAATTCACCCCTCCACTTT	CASSQETGNSPLHF
TRBV7-2	TRBJ1-5	few	TRBD1	TGTGCCAGCAGCTTAGTAACAGGGGTTAGCAATCAGCCCCAGCATTTT	CASSLVTGVSNQPQHF
TRBV10-3	TRBJ1-4	NA	NA	TGTGCCATTTCCGAAGGTGGCCGGGGAAAACTGTTTTTT	CAISEGGRGKLFF
TRBV28	TRBJ1-6	NA	NA	TGTGCCAGCAGTTTGGATGGTCTGAGCTCACCCCTCCACTTT	CASSLDGLSSPLHF
TRBV6-2/TRBV6-3	TRBJ2-3	NA	NA	TGTGCCAGCAGTTCCGCTATCATAGAAAAATTCACAGATACGCAGTATTTT	CASSSAIIEKFTDTQYF
TRBV4-2	TRBJ2-5	few	TRBD2	TGTGCCAGCAGCCTCATGGCGGCTAGCGGACAAGAGACCCAGTACTTC	CASSLMAASGQETQYF
TRBV7-9	TRBJ2-7	NA	TRBD2	TGTGCCAGCAGCTTATTAACCACGGGACTAAAAACCTACGAGCAGTACTTC	CASSLLTTGLKTYEQYF
TRBV18	TRBJ1-2	many	NA	TGTGCCAGCTCAACAGGGTCCGGCTACACCTTC	CASSTGSGYTF
TRBV20-1	TRBJ2-2	NA	TRBD1	TGCAGTGCTAGACCACACAGGGGAGCGGACGGGGAGCTGTTTTTT	CSARPHRGADGELFF
TRBV11-2	TRBJ2-1	many	TRBD1	TGTGCCAGCAGCTTAGTCAGGACAGGGGAAACCTACAATGAGCAGTTCTTC	CASSLVRTGETYNEQFF
TRBV28	TRBJ2-1	few	TRBD2	TGTGCCAGCAGTTTATTTCTCCTAGCGGGGGCTTCCTACAATGAGCAGTTCTTC	CASSLFLLAGASYNEQFF
TRBV7-2	TRBJ2-5	NA	NA	TGTGCCAGCAGCTCGGTCTTTAGTGGGGAGACCCAGTACTTC	CASSSVFSGETQYF
TRBV6-2/TRBV6-3	TRBJ2-1	NA	TRBD2	TGTGCCAGCAGTTACCGGACTAGCGGGGGGAATGAGCAGTTCTTC	CASSYRTSGGNEQFF
TRBV3-1	TRBJ1-3	NA	NA	TGTGCCAGCAGCCAAGTTTTCGACTCTGGAAACACCATATATTTT	CASSQVFDSGNTIYF
TRBV28	TRBJ2-3	NA	TRBD1	TGTGCCAGTACAGGGGAAGTCACAGATACGCAGTATTTT	CASTGEVTDTQYF
TRBV5-1	TRBJ1-2	few	NA	TGCGCCAGCAGGAAGACAGATACTAACTATGGCTACACCTTC	CASRKTDTNYGYTF
TRBV27	TRBJ2-1	few	TRBD2	TGTGCCAGCAGTTTTGAAGCGGGGTTCCCATTCGATGAGCAGTTCTTC	CASSFEAGFPFDEQFF
TRBV20-1	TRBJ1-6	NA	NA	TGCAGTGCTAGCCCGGGGCAGGGAAGTTCACCCCTCCACTTT	CSASPGQGSSPLHF
TRBV4-2	TRBJ1-3	NA	TRBD1	TGTGCCAGCAGCCAAGGACAGGGGGAAAACACCATATATTTT	CASSQGQGENTIYF
TRBV20-1	TRBJ2-7	NA	NA	TGCAGTGCTAGGAAGCTAAGCTCCTACGAGCAGTACTTC	CSARKLSSYEQYF
TRBV6-1	TRBJ2-1	NA	TRBD1	TGTGCCAGCAGTGTGGGGACAGGTTACAATGAGCAGTTCTTC	CASSVGTGYNEQFF
TRBV5-4	TRBJ2-1	few	NA	TGTGCCAGCAGCTTGGTTACAGGGAGTGTGCAGTTCTTC	CASSLVTGSVQFF
TRBV19	TRBJ2-1	NA	TRBD2	TGTGCCAGTAAGCGGGGGCCGGAGCAGGGGAATGAGCAGTTCTTC	CASKRGPEQGNEQFF
TRBV29-1	TRBJ1-4	many	NA	TGCAGCGTTGGGGACCTGGGAAAACTGTTTTTT	CSVGDLGKLFF
TRBV7-3	TRBJ2-7	NA	NA	TGTGCCAGCAGCTTCGACCGTTCGCCCTCCTACGAGCAGTACTTC	CASSFDRSPSYEQYF
TRBV6-2/TRBV6-3	TRBJ1-1	many	NA	TGTGCCAGCAGTTACCGGGACGGAAACCCCCAGAACACTGAAGCTTTCTTT	CASSYRDGNPQNTEAFF
TRBV3-1	TRBJ1-1	NA	TRBD1	TGTGTCAGCAGCCATGGGACAGGGAGTTCTGAAGCTTTCTTT	CVSSHGTGSSEAFF
TRBV7-3	TRBJ2-2	NA	TRBD1	TGTGCCAGCAGCCTCACAGGGGCCGGGGAGCTGTTTTTT	CASSLTGAGELFF
TRBV7-2	TRBJ2-1	few	TRBD2	TGTGCCAGCAGCAGAGTAGCGGGGGGCCTCTACAATGAGCAGTTCTTC	CASSRVAGGLYNEQFF
TRBV11-2	TRBJ2-2	NA	TRBD1	TGTGCCAGCAGCGCAATGGACAGGGACACCGGGGAGCTGTTTTTT	CASSAMDRDTGELFF
TRBV6-2/TRBV6-3	TRBJ2-7	few	NA	TGTGCCAGCAGTTACTTCGGCGGGGAGTCCTACGAGCAGTACTTC	CASSYFGGESYEQYF
TRBV4-1	TRBJ1-6	many	NA	TGCGCCAGCAGCCAGTACAGAGGTTCACCCCTCCACTTT	CASSQYRGSPLHF
TRBV7-3	TRBJ2-2	few	TRBD1	TGTGCCAGCAGCTTCGGACAGGGATTAACCGGGGAGCTGTTTTTT	CASSFGQGLTGELFF